This T cell receptor beta chain originates from a study of T cells expressing NK-cell markers. The germline V gene has CDR1 DFQATT and CDR2 SNEGSKA (reference sequence). The CDR3 is 12 residues long. For each CDR3 protein, TCRdb gives one entry from its re-call of the 5' RACE reads, without DNA. The ten top clones account for 0.39%, within a sample of about 260,000 distinct CDR3 sequences. The material sequenced was blood T cells: a sorted CD56 or NKG2C T cell subset, CD4+ or CD8+ T cells, or bulk PBMC T cells (not recorded which). The clonotype was recovered from a man between 18 and 29 years old in good health. The gene calls are TRBV20-1 and TRBJ2-3. The CDR3 sequence is CSGHGGPDTQYF.